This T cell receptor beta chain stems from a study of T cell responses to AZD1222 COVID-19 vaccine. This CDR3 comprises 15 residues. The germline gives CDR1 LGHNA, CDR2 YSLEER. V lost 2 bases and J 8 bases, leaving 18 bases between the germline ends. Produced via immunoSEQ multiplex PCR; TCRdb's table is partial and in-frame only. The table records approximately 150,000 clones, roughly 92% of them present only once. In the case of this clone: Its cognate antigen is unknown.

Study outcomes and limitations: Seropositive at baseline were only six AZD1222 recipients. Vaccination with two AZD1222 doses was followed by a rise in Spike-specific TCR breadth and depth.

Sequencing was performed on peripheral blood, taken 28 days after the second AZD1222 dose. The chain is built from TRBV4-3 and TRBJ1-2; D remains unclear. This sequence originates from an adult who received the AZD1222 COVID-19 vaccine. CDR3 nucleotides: TGCGCCAGCAGCCAAATGACACTCTCCGAGGGCGGCTACACCTTC. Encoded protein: CASSQMTLSEGGYTF.